Listed below are T cell receptor beta chains from one sample, sequenced in a study of PD-1 blockade in classical Hodgkin lymphoma. The method was immunoSEQ multiplex PCR; TCRdb's version includes in-frame clones alone and lacks a portion of them. The sample includes about 23,000 clones, 71% of them seen just once. The sample here was peripheral blood mononuclear cells (PBMCs), taken at baseline. The receptors stem from a human donor with classical Hodgkin lymphoma. CDR3s include the opening cysteine and the closing phenylalanine or tryptophan. The order of the fields is D gene, J gene, clone size, V gene, CDR3 DNA, CDR3 protein. The D gene is left open where the match is weak. Size is stated for part of the rows, as once, few or many counts, or as a class when the clone is expanded.

TRBD1 | TRBJ1-1 | . | TRBV11-2 | TGTGCCAGCAGCCGGGGACAGATAACCTCTATGAACACTGAAGCTTTCTTT | CASSRGQITSMNTEAFF
. | TRBJ2-6 | . | TRBV14 | TGTGCCAGCAGCCAAGTCCAGGGCCCCTCTGGGGCCAACGTCCTGACTTTC | CASSQVQGPSGANVLTF
. | TRBJ1-2 | . | TRBV19 | TGTGCCAGTAGTTTCAATCAGGGGGGCTACACCTTC | CASSFNQGGYTF
. | TRBJ2-7 | . | TRBV25-1 | TGTGCCAGTGATAACGTCGGGGAGCAGTACTTC | CASDNVGEQYF
. | TRBJ1-5 | . | TRBV11-3 | TGTGCCAGCAGCTTTACCGGCAATCAGCCCCAGCATTTT | CASSFTGNQPQHF
TRBD2 | TRBJ2-5 | . | TRBV29-1 | TGCAGCGTTGGGACTAGCGGTTTCCAAGAGACCCAGTACTTC | CSVGTSGFQETQYF
. | TRBJ1-4 | . | TRBV18 | TGTGCCAGCTCACCCACTACTAGCGAAAAACTGTTTTTT | CASSPTTSEKLFF
. | TRBJ2-7 | few | TRBV25-1 | TGTGCCAGCAGTAATTTCTACGAGCAGTACTTC | CASSNFYEQYF
. | TRBJ2-1 | once | TRBV5-1 | TGCGCCAGCAGCAACTATAGGACAGGGCGGGGGGATTACAATGAGCAGTTCTTC | CASSNYRTGRGDYNEQFF
. | TRBJ1-4 | . | TRBV7-8 | TGTGCCAGCAGCTTCGGCAGGGGTGCTGAAAAACTGTTTTTT | CASSFGRGAEKLFF
TRBD1 | TRBJ1-2 | . | TRBV19 | TGTGCCAGTAGTATGCTCTCCCCGGGACAGGGGAGAGGCTACACCTTC | CASSMLSPGQGRGYTF
. | TRBJ1-1 | . | TRBV6-1 | TGTGCCAGCAGGGAACACGGACTAGGGACTGAAGCTTTCTTT | CASREHGLGTEAFF
. | TRBJ1-5 | . | TRBV7-2 | TGTGCCAGCAGCTTTTCAGGGTATAGCAATCAGCCCCAGCATTTT | CASSFSGYSNQPQHF
. | TRBJ1-5 | . | TRBV19 | TGTGCCAGTAGACAAGCCCGGGACAGCAATCAGCCCCAGCATTTT | CASRQARDSNQPQHF
. | TRBJ2-5 | . | TRBV19 | TGTGCCAGTAGTTTTCTCAGCCAAGAGACCCAGTACTTC | CASSFLSQETQYF
. | TRBJ2-2 | few | TRBV7-2 | TGTGCCAGCAGTCGGGACTCGAACACCGGGGAGCTGTTTTTT | CASSRDSNTGELFF
. | TRBJ2-1 | . | TRBV27 | TGTGCCAGCGGTCGCAATGAGCAGTTCTTC | CASGRNEQFF
. | TRBJ2-3 | . | TRBV5-4 | TGTGCCAGCAGACTGGCCGGTGTGGATACGCAGTATTTT | CASRLAGVDTQYF
TRBD2 | TRBJ2-1 | . | TRBV18 | TGTGCCAGCTCACCCCCGGGAGGCCCAGTGTTCTTC | CASSPPGGPVFF
. | TRBJ2-4 | . | TRBV21-1 | TGTGCCAGCAGCAAACGGATGGGGAAGGCCAAAAACATTCAGTACTTC | CASSKRMGKAKNIQYF
. | TRBJ2-7 | . | TRBV27 | TGTGCCAGCAGTTTAGGGGGACCGGCTCTCTACGAGCAGTACTTC | CASSLGGPALYEQYF
TRBD1 | TRBJ1-4 | . | TRBV5-1 | TGCGCCAGCAGCGCCCTCGGACAGGCAACTAATGAAAAACTGTTTTTT | CASSALGQATNEKLFF
. | TRBJ1-4 | few | TRBV4-2 | TGTGCCAGCAGCCAACTGGGGGAAAAACTGTTTTTT | CASSQLGEKLFF
TRBD1 | TRBJ1-1 | . | TRBV4-3 | TGCGCCAGCAGCCAGCACAGGGGTCGGAACACTGAAGCTTTCTTT | CASSQHRGRNTEAFF
TRBD1 | TRBJ1-2 | . | TRBV7-2 | TGTGCCAGCAGCTTAGCGGGACAGAACTATGGCTACACCTTC | CASSLAGQNYGYTF
. | TRBJ1-1 | . | TRBV7-9 | TGTGCCAGCAGCCGGACACCTGAAGCTTTCTTT | CASSRTPEAFF
. | TRBJ1-5 | few | TRBV5-5 | TGTGCCAGCAGCTTGGCAGGGGTGGATAGTCAGCCCCAGCATTTT | CASSLAGVDSQPQHF
TRBD1 | TRBJ2-2 | . | TRBV6-1 | TGTGCCAGCCTTCGTGGGCAGGGGGCCGGGGAGCTGTTTTTT | CASLRGQGAGELFF
. | TRBJ2-3 | . | TRBV27 | TGTGCCAGCAGTGCCCTCAGGGATACAGATACGCAGTATTTT | CASSALRDTDTQYF
. | TRBJ1-2 | once | TRBV6-1 | TGTGCCAGCAGGGAGCGGGGGCGGGGTTGGGGCTACACCTTC | CASRERGRGWGYTF
. | TRBJ2-3 | . | TRBV25-1 | TGTGCCAGCAGTGAAGGGGGGCCCCCTGGGACAGATACGCAGTATTTT | CASSEGGPPGTDTQYF
. | TRBJ2-2 | . | TRBV27 | TGTGCCAGCGGAGCCTTTCGCGGGGAGCTGTTTTTT | CASGAFRGELFF
. | TRBJ1-4 | . | TRBV6-9 | TGTGCCAGCAGTTACATGGCGTTTAATGAAAAACTGTTTTTT | CASSYMAFNEKLFF
TRBD1 | TRBJ1-1 | . | TRBV28 | TGTGCCAGCAGTTCGCACAGGGACAGGGGGCTAGATACTGAAGCTTTCTTT | CASSSHRDRGLDTEAFF
. | TRBJ2-2 | . | TRBV7-7 | TGTGCCAGCAGCCACAGCGGGACCGGGGAGCTGTTTTTT | CASSHSGTGELFF
TRBD2 | TRBJ2-1 | . | TRBV14 | TGTGCCAGCAGCAAACTCGCGGGGGGGCCGAATGAGCAGTTCTTC | CASSKLAGGPNEQFF
. | TRBJ1-3 | . | TRBV18 | TGTGCCAGCTCACCAACACAGGGCTCTGGAAACACCATATATTTT | CASSPTQGSGNTIYF
TRBD1 | TRBJ2-7 | . | TRBV5-6 | TGTGCCAGCATACGACAGGGTTCCTACGAGCAGTACTTC | CASIRQGSYEQYF
TRBD1 | TRBJ1-2 | . | TRBV5-5 | TGTGCCAGCAGCCTGGGGGGTACGGCGACCTGGGACAGTTGGACCTTC | CASSLGGTATWDSWTF
TRBD1 | TRBJ1-1 | . | TRBV2 | TGTGCCAGCACGCAAGGACACGGGACAGGGGGCCGGGTCACTGAAGCTTTCTTT | CASTQGHGTGGRVTEAFF
. | TRBJ2-2 | . | TRBV18 | TGTGCCAGCTCACCACTAGCGTGCGGGGAGCTGTTTTTT | CASSPLACGELFF